The sequence of this TCR beta chain was determined in a study of blood T cell repertoires in COVID-19 (dated by TCRdb to 2018 to 2020). Broadly, across the study: The collaborator samples originated in the United States, Italy and Spain and spanned the acute and convalescent phases of COVID-19. Subjects who had been exposed to COVID-19, were actively infected with it, or had recovered from it provided the deeply sampled blood TCRbeta repertoires that made up the dataset. The samples were drawn from the first 160 participants of the ongoing ImmuneRACE study and from over 950 subjects provided by 6 global collaborators. The repertoires were released in a freely available public database meant as a resource for research on the immune response to SARS-CoV-2. The prospective study material was composed of cDNA or gDNA derived from T cells, B-cell-depleted T cells, or PBMCs. Where HLA class I and class II types were available, the types were taken from metadata supplied by the sample provider, not from assay-based typing. Nearly every sample came with metadata listing a de-identified subject ID, COVID-19 status, age in years and sex. What the research found in general, with its limitations: The quantity of clinical and demographic metadata differed by source and by participant and was supplied without curation.

In Seattle, one collaborating source enrolled patients while the infection was active and tracked those patients longitudinally over the course of disease. Collaborating institutions collected whole blood in K2EDTA tubes following their own protocols. For TCRbeta analysis, collaborator samples were shipped as frozen whole blood, as isolated PBMCs, or as DNA extracted from either sample type. TCRbeta CDR3 regions were amplified from genomic DNA using the immunoSEQ Assay, a bias-controlled multiplex PCR. Concerning the study's data processing: The number of nucleated cells in each sample was estimated from the amplification of reference gene primers within the assay. To quantify the absolute abundance of each unique TCRbeta CDR3 rearrangement, sequence reads were collapsed and filtered. For each sample, productive Simpson clonality was calculated as the square root of Simpson's diversity index across productive rearrangements. The clones in this table, taken by TCRdb from immuneACCESS, are in-frame only. Not every clone is retained; where verified, under half of the shortfall comes from an unresolved V gene, and the cause of the rest is unknown. From that table come the V and J calls and clone size; the DNA was used to work out D and trimming. Within this sample are about 46,000 clones, with 75% to 90% of them counted one time only. The ten largest clones capture more than 25% of the sample.

A remark on this clone: The antigen this receptor binds is unknown. No quality values exist for individual bases; no much larger clone is one base distant.

Sample: peripheral blood. The sequence was collected from an elderly woman with COVID-19, enrolled during active disease.

The DNA sequence is TGTGCCAGCACCAGGTTTCGGGGGGGAGGATGGGAGCAGTACTTC. Protein translation: CASTRFRGGGWEQYF. The receptor chain draws on TRBV6-5 and TRBJ2-7, with 8 bases in between that match TRBD2. From its cysteine to its phenylalanine, the CDR3 spans 15 amino acids. Only the CDR3 portion is preserved as DNA: 45 bases, with reading frame beginning at the first base. The germline V gene yields MNHEY for CDR1 and SVGAGI for CDR2. The germline V and J ends show losses of 7 bases and 7 bases respectively, and no gene match explains 15 bases of the junction.